This T cell receptor beta chain comes out of a study of blood T cell repertoires in COVID-19. About the study: The origin of the acute and convalescent COVID-19 samples was the United States, Italy and Spain. PBMCs, B-cell-depleted T cells, or T cells were the source of the cDNA or gDNA that made up the material.

J lost 8 bases, V lost 4 bases, and 10 bases had no gene match. This CDR3 has 16 residues. Per germline, CDR1 SGHNT and CDR2 YYREEE (reference sequence). Under the authors' procedure: Reference gene primer amplification in the assay estimated nucleated cell counts. Produced via immunoSEQ multiplex PCR; TCRdb's table is partial and in-frame only. That table supplies the V and J calls and clone size; D and trimming were determined from the DNA. This table holds 130,000 to 150,000 clones, 70% to 90% found once. The V call is TRBV5-4, the J call TRBJ2-2, with TRBD2 identical over 11 bases. The receptor was derived from a woman in her sixties with COVID-19, enrolled during active disease. Sequencing was done on a sample of peripheral blood. CDR3 loop: CASSTTSGTVGGELFF. In DNA, the CDR3 is TGTGCCAGCAGCACGACTAGCGGGACTGTGGGTGGGGAGCTGTTTTTT.